This T cell receptor beta chain is from a study of cytomegalovirus exposure and HLA in healthy donors. Clones were read by immunoSEQ multiplex PCR, and TCRdb kept only the in-frame ones, dropping some. The repertoire holds 110,000 to 150,000 clones, with approximately 94% as singletons. Per germline, CDR1 SGHDN and CDR2 FVKESK. This CDR3 has 17 amino acids. V was shortened by 2 bases and J by 5 bases, with 18 bases between the two germline ends. The receptor's source is a man aged 18 to 29 in good health and CMV-seropositive. The V gene is TRBV14, the J gene TRBJ2-2; D is possibly TRBD1 (5 bases). Sequencing input: PBMCs. CDR3 in DNA: TGTGCCAGCAGCCAAAAGGTTTCTTCAGGGTTGACCGGGGAGCTGTTTTTT. Residues: CASSQKVSSGLTGELFF.